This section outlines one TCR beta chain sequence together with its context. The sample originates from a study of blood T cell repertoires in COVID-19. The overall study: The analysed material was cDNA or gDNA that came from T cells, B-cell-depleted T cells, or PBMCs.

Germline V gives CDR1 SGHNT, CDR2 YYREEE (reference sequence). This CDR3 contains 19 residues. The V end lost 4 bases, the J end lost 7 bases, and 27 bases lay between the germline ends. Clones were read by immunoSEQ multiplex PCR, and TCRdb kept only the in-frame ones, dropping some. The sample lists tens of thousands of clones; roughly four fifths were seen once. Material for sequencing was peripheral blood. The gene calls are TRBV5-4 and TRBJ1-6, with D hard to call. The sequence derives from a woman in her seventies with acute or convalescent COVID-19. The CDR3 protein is CASSPNALAADLSNSPLHF. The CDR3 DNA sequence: TGTGCCAGCAGCCCAAACGCACTGGCGGCAGACCTGTCGAATTCACCCCTCCACTTT.